This T cell receptor (beta chain) was captured by sequencing in a study of blood T cells in healthy people across ages. A second PCR, run for about 7 to 11 cycles, used a sample-barcoded 5' primer plus a J-beta primer mix. Each CDR3 protein gets one entry after TCRdb re-called the 5' RACE reads with MiXCR. The data hold about a million distinct CDR3 sequences, with about 51% observed a single time. Study results and caveats: PBMCs left unsorted prevented a conclusive naive versus antigen-experienced comparison. Diversity estimates drawn from one million T cells were deemed underestimates.

With 9 bases clipped from V and 4 bases from J, the junction kept 11 bases outside the gene matches. Germline V lookup: CDR1 SNHLY, CDR2 FYNNEI. This CDR3 region has 14 residues. Remarks on this clonotype: The antigen is not known.

The receptor was isolated from a woman in her sixties in good health. Sequencing used blood. This chain joins TRBV2 and TRBJ2-7, with 8 nucleotides matching TRBD1. CDR3 sequence (DNA): TGTGCCAGAAAAGGGGCCGGGACAGGATACGAGCAGTACTTC. Amino acid sequence: CARKGAGTGYEQYF.